The text below deals with one T cell receptor (beta chain). Its matching antigen is unknown. This sample was included in a study of cytomegalovirus exposure and HLA in healthy donors. V was shortened by 4 bases and J by 3 bases, with 13 bases between the two germline ends. The germline gives CDR1 KGHSH, CDR2 LQKENI. The CDR3 covers 14 residues. In the PCR, 60 Vbeta and 13 Jbeta primers were used. Clones were read by immunoSEQ multiplex PCR, and TCRdb kept only the in-frame ones, dropping some. The profile shows roughly 130,000 clones, around 80% of them singletons. Whole-study findings and limits: Rarity characterized most TCR sequences, yet some public TCRs appeared in many donors. CMV serostatus was the only recorded immune exposure for donors. Follow-up analysis found HLA locus-dependent TCR association rates, highest for DRB1 and lowest for HLA-C.

It was healthy bone marrow donors who served as donors. Sequencing was performed on PBMCs. The chain joins TRBV18 to TRBJ2-7; D is possibly TRBD2 (6 bases). The TCR was taken from a woman between 18 and 29 years old in good health and CMV-seropositive. The CDR3 here is CASSRGDWDYEQYF. CDR3 nucleotides: TGTGCCAGCTCACGGGGGGATTGGGACTACGAGCAGTACTTC.